These 9 T cell receptor beta chains came from one sample sequenced in a study of T cells in Graves' hyperthyroidism and ophthalmopathy. RNA transcripts gave rise to amplified TCR beta CDR3 regions. During a first-round RT-PCR of the TCR CDR3, the HTBI primer set was used. From the multiplex PCR reads, TCRdb called clonotypes with MiXCR, one entry per CDR3 protein. The sample lists approximately 350,000 distinct CDR3 sequences, 13% to 15% occurring once. Sequenced input: blood. Every receptor here comes from a woman in her fifties or sixties with Graves' ophthalmopathy.

This chain connects TRBV20-1 to TRBJ2-5; 9 bases are shared with TRBD2. There are 16 residues in the CDR3. The ends lost 6 bases at V and 2 bases at J; junction bases unmatched: 13. Germline CDR1 and CDR2: DFQATT and SNEGSKA (reference sequence). The CDR3 spells CSAKRAGGPKQETQYF. The CDR3 DNA is TGCAGTGCAAAAAGGGCGGGAGGGCCGAAACAAGAGACCCAGTACTTC.

The gene calls are TRBV7-2 and TRBJ2-7; D assignment may be TRBD1 or TRBD2 (5 bases each). V was shortened by 4 bases and J by 6 bases, with 13 bases between the two germline ends. CDR1 and CDR2 from the germline V gene are SGHTA and FQGNSA. The length of the CDR3 is 13 residues. The CDR3 DNA reads TGTGCCAGCAGCTCCGGGACGGTCCTCGAGCAGTACTTC. Translating gives CASSSGTVLEQYF.

This clonotype has ten or more counts. The chain combines TRBV10-1 with TRBJ2-1; TRBD2 aligns across 14 bases. V lost 0 bases to trimming and J lost 6 bases; unmatched junction nucleotides: 10. Germline V gives CDR1 WNHNN, CDR2 SYGVQD (reference sequence). The CDR3 totals 19 residues. CDR3 sequence: CASSESWTSGRSSRNEQFF. CDR3 in DNA: TGCGCCAGCAGTGAGTCCTGGACTAGCGGGAGGTCCAGCCGCAATGAGCAGTTCTTC.

The chain joins TRBV11-2 to TRBJ2-7, with D maybe TRBD2 (5 bases). V lost 4 bases to trimming and J lost 5 bases, with 15 bases between them. The CDR3 is made up of 14 amino acids. Germline V CDR1 and CDR2: SGHAT, FQNNGV. The CDR3 protein is CASSSPVGVNEQYF. DNA of the CDR3: TGTGCCAGCAGCTCCCCCGTGGGAGTCAACGAGCAGTACTTC.

This clonotype was detected a few times. The V and J genes are TRBV2 and TRBJ2-7, with a tentative D call TRBD2 (6 bases). The germline V gene encodes CDR1 SNHLY and CDR2 FYNNEI. This CDR3 is built from 13 residues. Between the trimmed V and J ends, which lost 5 bases and 6 bases, there was a span of 14 bases. The CDR3 DNA reads as TGTGCCAGCAGTTTCAGGAGGGGTGGCGAGCAGTACTTC. It is translated as CASSFRRGGEQYF. The full variable domain, in which reference TRBV2 and TRBJ2-7 provide the parts outside the CDR3, is EPEVTQTPSHQVTQMGQEVILRCVPISNHLYFYWYRQILGQKVEFLVSFYNNEISEKSEIFDDQFSVERPDGSNFTLKIRSTKLEDSAMYFCASSFRRGGEQYFGPGTRLTVT.

The chain couples TRBV6-1 to TRBJ1-5; D is possibly TRBD1 (5 bases). The CDR3 contains 14 residues. CDR1 and CDR2 from the germline V gene are MNHNS and SASEGT. Trimming shortened V by 2 bases and J by 9 bases, and 14 bases separated the two germline ends. The CDR3 DNA sequence: TGTGCCAGCAGTGAAAAGGTCAGGGAGGGGCCCCAGCATTTT. Residues: CASSEKVREGPQHF.

Note on this clonotype: Given a much more abundant clone one base away, this may be a read error. The chain joins TRBV7-2 to TRBJ2-7; TRBD1 matches 10 bases. The CDR3 is 15 amino acids. From germline, CDR1 is SGHTA and CDR2 FQGNSA. This CDR3 is CASGLEAGTGVEQYF. The CDR3 DNA follows: TGTGCCAGCGGCTTAGAGGCCGGGACAGGGGTCGAGCAGTACTTC.

The chain uses TRBV20-1 and TRBJ2-1, with 9 bases matching TRBD2. CDR3 length equals 17 residues. CDR1 is DFQATT and CDR2 is SNEGSKA in the germline V gene (reference sequence). V was pared by 6 bases and J by 5 bases, with 17 bases of the junction left unmatched. CDR3 sequence (DNA): TGCAGTGCGGACCCGGGGGCTAGCGGGAAGAGGGACAATGAGCAGTTCTTC. It translates to CSADPGASGKRDNEQFF.

The chain has TRBV27 and TRBJ2-1; 8 bases are shared with TRBD2. Germline CDR1 and CDR2: MNHEY and SMNVEV (reference sequence). CDR3 length equals 17 residues. The V segment lost 6 bases and the J segment 0 bases; nucleotides outside the gene matches: 10. The CDR3 coding sequence is TGTGCCAGCAGACCGCCCCCGGGACTAGGCTCCTACAATGAGCAGTTCTTC. Amino acids: CASRPPPGLGSYNEQFF.